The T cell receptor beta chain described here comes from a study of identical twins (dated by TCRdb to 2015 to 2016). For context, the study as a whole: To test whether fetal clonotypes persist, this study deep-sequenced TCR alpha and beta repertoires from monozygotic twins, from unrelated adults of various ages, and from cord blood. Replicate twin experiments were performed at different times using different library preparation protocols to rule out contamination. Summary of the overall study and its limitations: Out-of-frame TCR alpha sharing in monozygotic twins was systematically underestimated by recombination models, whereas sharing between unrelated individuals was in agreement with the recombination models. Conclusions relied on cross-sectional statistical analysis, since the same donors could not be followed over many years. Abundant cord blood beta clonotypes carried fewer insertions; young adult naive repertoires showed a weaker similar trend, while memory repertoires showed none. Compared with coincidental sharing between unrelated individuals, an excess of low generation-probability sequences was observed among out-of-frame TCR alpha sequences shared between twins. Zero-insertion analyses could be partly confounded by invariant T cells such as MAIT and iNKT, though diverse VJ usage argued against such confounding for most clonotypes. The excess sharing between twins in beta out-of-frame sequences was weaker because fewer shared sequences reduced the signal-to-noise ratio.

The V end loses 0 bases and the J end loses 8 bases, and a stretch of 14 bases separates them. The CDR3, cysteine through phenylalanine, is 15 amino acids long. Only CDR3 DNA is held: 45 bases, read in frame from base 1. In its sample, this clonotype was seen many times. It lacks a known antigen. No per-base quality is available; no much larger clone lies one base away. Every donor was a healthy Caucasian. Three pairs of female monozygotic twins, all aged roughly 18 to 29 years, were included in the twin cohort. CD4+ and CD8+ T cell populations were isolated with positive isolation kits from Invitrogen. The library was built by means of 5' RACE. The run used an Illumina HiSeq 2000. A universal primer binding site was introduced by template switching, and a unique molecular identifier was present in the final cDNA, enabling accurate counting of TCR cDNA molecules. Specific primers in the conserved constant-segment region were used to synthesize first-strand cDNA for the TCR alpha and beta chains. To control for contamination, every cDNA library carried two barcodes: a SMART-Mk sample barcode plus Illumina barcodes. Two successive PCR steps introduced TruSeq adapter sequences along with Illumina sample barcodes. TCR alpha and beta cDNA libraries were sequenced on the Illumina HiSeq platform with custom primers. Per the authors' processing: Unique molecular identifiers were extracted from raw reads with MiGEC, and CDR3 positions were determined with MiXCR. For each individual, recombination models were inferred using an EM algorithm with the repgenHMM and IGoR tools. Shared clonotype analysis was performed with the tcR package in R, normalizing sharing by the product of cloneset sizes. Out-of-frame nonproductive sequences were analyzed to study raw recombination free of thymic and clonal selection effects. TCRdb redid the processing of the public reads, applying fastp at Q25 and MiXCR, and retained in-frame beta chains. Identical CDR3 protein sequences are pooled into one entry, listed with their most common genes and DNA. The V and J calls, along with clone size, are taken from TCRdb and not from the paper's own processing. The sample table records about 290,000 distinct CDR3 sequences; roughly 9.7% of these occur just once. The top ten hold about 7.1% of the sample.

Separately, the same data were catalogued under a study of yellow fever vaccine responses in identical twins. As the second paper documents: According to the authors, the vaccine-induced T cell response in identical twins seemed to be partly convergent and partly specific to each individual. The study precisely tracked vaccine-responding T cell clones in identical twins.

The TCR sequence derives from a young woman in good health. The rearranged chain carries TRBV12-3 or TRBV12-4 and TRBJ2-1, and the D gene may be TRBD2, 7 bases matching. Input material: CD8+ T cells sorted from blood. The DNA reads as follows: TGTGCCAGCAGTTTAGCGTGGGGGGGCTTGGATGAGCAGTTCTTC. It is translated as CASSLAWGGLDEQFF.